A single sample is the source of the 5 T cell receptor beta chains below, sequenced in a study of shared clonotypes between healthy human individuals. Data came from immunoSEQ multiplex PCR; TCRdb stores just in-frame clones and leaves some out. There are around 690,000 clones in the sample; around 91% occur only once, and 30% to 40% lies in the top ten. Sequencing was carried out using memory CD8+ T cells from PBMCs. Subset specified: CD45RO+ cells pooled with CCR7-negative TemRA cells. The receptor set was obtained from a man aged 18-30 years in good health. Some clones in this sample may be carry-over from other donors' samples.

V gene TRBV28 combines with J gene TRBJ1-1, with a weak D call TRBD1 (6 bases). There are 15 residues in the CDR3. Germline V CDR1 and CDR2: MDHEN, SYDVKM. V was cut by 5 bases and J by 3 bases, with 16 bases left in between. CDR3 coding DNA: TGTGCCAGCAGTCCCCGGGGAGGGGGGTACACTGAAGCTTTCTTT. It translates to CASSPRGGGYTEAFF.

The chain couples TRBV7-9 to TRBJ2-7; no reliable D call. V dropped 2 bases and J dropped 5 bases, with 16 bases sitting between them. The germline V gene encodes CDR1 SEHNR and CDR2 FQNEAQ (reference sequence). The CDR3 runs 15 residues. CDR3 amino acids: CASSLNRGSVHEQYF. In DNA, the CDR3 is TGTGCCAGCAGCTTAAATCGCGGATCCGTCCACGAGCAGTACTTC.

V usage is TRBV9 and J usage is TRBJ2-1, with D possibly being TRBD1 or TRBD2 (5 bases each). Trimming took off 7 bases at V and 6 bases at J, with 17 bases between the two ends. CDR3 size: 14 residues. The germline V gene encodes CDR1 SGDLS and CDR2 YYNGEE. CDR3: CASGSGTVSNEQFF. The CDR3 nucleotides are TGTGCCAGCGGATCCGGGACGGTAAGCAATGAGCAGTTCTTC.

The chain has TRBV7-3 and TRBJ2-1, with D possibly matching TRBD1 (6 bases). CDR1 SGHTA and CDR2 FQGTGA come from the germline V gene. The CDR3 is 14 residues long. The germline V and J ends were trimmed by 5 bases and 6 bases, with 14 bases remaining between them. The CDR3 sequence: CASSPQGSVNEQFF. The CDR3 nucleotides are TGTGCCAGCAGCCCCCAGGGGTCGGTCAATGAGCAGTTCTTC.

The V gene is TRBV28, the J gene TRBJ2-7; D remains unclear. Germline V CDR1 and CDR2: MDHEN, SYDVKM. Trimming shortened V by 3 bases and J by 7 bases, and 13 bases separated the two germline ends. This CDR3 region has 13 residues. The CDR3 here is CASSFGSAKEQYF. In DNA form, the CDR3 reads TGTGCCAGCAGTTTTGGGTCAGCGAAGGAGCAGTACTTC.